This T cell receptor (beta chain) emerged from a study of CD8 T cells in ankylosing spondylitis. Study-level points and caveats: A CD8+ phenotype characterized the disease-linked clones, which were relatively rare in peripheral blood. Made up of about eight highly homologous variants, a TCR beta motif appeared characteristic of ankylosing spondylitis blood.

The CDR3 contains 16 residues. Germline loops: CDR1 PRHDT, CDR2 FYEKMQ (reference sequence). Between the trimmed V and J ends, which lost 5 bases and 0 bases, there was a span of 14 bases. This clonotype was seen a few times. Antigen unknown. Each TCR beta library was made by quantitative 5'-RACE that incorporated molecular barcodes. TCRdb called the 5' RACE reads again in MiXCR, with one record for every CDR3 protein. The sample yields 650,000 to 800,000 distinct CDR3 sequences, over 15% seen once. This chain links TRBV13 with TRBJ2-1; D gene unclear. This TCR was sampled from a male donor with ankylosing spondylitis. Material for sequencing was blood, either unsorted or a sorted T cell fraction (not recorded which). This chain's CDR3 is CASSPPRVSSYNEQFF. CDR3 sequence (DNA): TGTGCCAGCAGCCCCCCCCGGGTAAGCTCCTACAATGAGCAGTTCTTC.